This T cell receptor (beta chain) was identified during a study of blood T cell repertoires in COVID-19. In the study overall: Researchers got acute and convalescent COVID-19 samples from the United States, Italy and Spain. PBMCs, B-cell-depleted T cells, or T cells provided the cDNA or gDNA that made up the material.

CDR1 and CDR2 (germline): MNHNY, SVGAGI (reference sequence). The ends lost 4 bases at V and 5 bases at J; junction bases unmatched: 11. CDR3 length equals 16 residues. Produced via immunoSEQ multiplex PCR; TCRdb's table is partial and in-frame only. The sample includes 95,000 or so clones, 79% of them seen just once. The clonotype was recovered from a woman older than 75 with active or convalescent COVID-19. V and J are TRBV6-6 and TRBJ1-2; 9 bases are a match to TRBD1. The sequenced sample was peripheral blood. The CDR3: CASSSPPGQGSYGYTF. The CDR3 DNA reads TGTGCCAGCAGTTCACCCCCGGGACAGGGTAGTTATGGCTACACCTTC.